These T cell receptor beta chains were read from a single sample in a study of cytomegalovirus exposure and HLA in healthy donors. The table came from immunoSEQ multiplex PCR; TCRdb's copy has only in-frame clones and leaves some out. Its clone listing holds 150,000 to 200,000 clones. Sequencing was performed on PBMCs. All receptors derive from a woman aged 18-29 years in good health and CMV-seropositive. The conserved cysteine and the conserved F or W are not part of the CDR3 here. The order of the fields is J gene, V gene, CDR3 protein.

J: TRBJ1-5; V: TRBV9; CDR3: ASSVGGGSQPQH
J: TRBJ2-6; V: TRBV16; CDR3: ASSPVFSGANVLT
J: TRBJ1-4; V: TRBV27; CDR3: ASSLSLGGSGVEKLF
J: TRBJ2-2; V: TRBV6-5; CDR3: ASSYWAGNTGELF
J: TRBJ2-2; V: TRBV7-9; CDR3: ASLDFRGNTGELF
J: TRBJ1-4; V: TRBV5-6; CDR3: ASSTGAGYEKLF
J: TRBJ2-3; V: TRBV6-1; CDR3: ASSGHRGTDTQY
J: TRBJ2-5; V: TRBV25-1; CDR3: ASSDPGTGGETQY
J: TRBJ1-1; V: TRBV15; CDR3: ATSTPFGSEAF
J: TRBJ2-7; V: TRBV2; CDR3: ASKESGTSSYEQY
J: TRBJ1-3; V: TRBV21-1; CDR3: ASSKEIGEGGNSTGNTIY
J: TRBJ2-7; V: TRBV7-2; CDR3: ASSLEIGASPYEQY
J: TRBJ2-5; V: TRBV9; CDR3: ASSPPSGGSEETQY
J: TRBJ1-1; V: TRBV6-6; CDR3: ASSYGRGSETEAF
J: TRBJ1-2; V: TRBV6-5; CDR3: ASSSLQGAFGYT
J: TRBJ2-7; V: TRBV5-4; CDR3: ASSLPGGSDEQY
J: TRBJ2-2; V: TRBV5-1; CDR3: ASSVGLAGVAGELF
J: TRBJ1-1; V: TRBV7-9; CDR3: ASSFGQGAVNTEAF
J: TRBJ2-3; V: TRBV5-4; CDR3: ASSSPVAGGPPDTQY
J: TRBJ1-5; V: TRBV23-1; CDR3: ASSQRGRYFQPQH
J: TRBJ1-3; V: TRBV19; CDR3: ASSIRTSGNTIY
J: TRBJ2-4; V: TRBV19; CDR3: ATSRSTVAKNIQY
J: TRBJ1-1; V: TRBV5-6; CDR3: ASSLFGGRGDTEAF